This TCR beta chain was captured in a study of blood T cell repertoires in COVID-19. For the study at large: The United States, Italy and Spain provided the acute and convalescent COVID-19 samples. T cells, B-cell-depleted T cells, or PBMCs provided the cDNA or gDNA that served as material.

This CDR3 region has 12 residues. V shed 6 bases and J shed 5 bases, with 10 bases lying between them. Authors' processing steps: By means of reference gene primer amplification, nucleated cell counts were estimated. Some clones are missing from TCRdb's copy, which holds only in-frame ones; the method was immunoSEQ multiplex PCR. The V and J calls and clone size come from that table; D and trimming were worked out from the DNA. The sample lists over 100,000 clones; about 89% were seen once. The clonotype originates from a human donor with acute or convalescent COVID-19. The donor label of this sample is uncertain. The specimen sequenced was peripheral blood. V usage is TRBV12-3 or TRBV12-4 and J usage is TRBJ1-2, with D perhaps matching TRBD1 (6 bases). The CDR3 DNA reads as TGTGCCAGCAGGCCGGACAGATATGGCTACACCTTC. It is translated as CASRPDRYGYTF.